This entry lists 5 T cell receptor beta chains sequenced from one sample in a study of blood T cell repertoires in COVID-19. Measured with immunoSEQ multiplex PCR; TCRdb has only the in-frame clones, and not every one. The sample yields more than 110,000 clones, around 89% seen once. Sequenced material: peripheral blood. These receptor sequences come from a man in his fifties or sixties with active or convalescent COVID-19.

V is TRBV28 and J is TRBJ2-1; 10 bases map to TRBD2. V trimming: 4 bases; J trimming: 0 bases; junction bases outside the gene matches: 9. Germline assignment: CDR1 MDHEN and CDR2 SYDVKM. The CDR3 loop spans 18 amino acids. The CDR3 DNA follows: TGTGCCAGCAGTTCCACGGGAGCGGGAGGGCCCTCCTACAATGAGCAGTTCTTC. This codes for CASSSTGAGGPSYNEQFF.

This chain connects TRBV28 to TRBJ1-5, with 8 bases aligning to TRBD1. Per germline, CDR1 MDHEN and CDR2 SYDVKM. The CDR3 sequence is 17 residues long. V was clipped by 3 bases and J by 2 bases; unmatched bases: 9. In DNA, the CDR3 is TGTGCCAGCAGTTTGTCGCAGGGGGCAAATGGCAATCAGCCCCAGCATTTT. Residues: CASSLSQGANGNQPQHF.

The V and J genes are TRBV24-1 and TRBJ2-7; weak D call: TRBD2 (6 bases). The germline V and J ends were trimmed by 4 bases and 5 bases, with 14 bases remaining between them. Germline V gene data show CDR1 as KGHDR and CDR2 as SFDVKD. There are 14 residues in the CDR3. Here the CDR3 DNA reads TGTGCCACCAGTGAAACACGGGGGAGAAACGAGCAGTACTTC. Amino acids: CATSETRGRNEQYF.

The chain links TRBV23-1 to TRBJ1-2, with a possible D match to TRBD1 (6 bases). TRBV23-1 is known as an ORF, though its function is uncertain. This CDR3 spans 16 amino acids. V shed 3 bases and J shed 1 base, with 15 bases lying between them. The CDR3 loop reads CASSHPTGEINYGYTF. In DNA form, the CDR3 reads TGCGCCAGCAGTCATCCGACAGGAGAAATTAACTATGGCTACACCTTC.

This clone was observed a handful of times. The chain combines TRBV6-5 with TRBJ1-6; 7 positions match TRBD1. CDR1 and CDR2 from the germline V gene are MNHEY and SVGAGI. CDR3 size: 14 residues. V gave up 6 bases and J gave up 12 bases; unmatched junction bases: 11. The CDR3, as DNA: TGTGCCAGCAGCACCGGACAGGCCAAAAAACCCCTCCACTTT. Protein sequence: CASSTGQAKKPLHF.